These 19 T cell receptor beta chains originate from one sample sequenced in a study of blood T cell repertoires in COVID-19. Using immunoSEQ multiplex PCR, the repertoire was profiled, and TCRdb retains in-frame clones only, with some absent. The table has around 200,000 clones, roughly 86% seen once. Sequenced material: peripheral blood. These receptors all come from a man in his forties or fifties with active or convalescent COVID-19.

The gene calls are TRBV19 and TRBJ2-7; D may be TRBD1 (5 bases). Germline loops: CDR1 LNHDA, CDR2 SQIVND (reference sequence). Deletions cut 5 bases from V and 6 bases from J, with 14 bases between. The CDR3 totals 13 residues. The CDR3 reads CASSDQGSLEQYF. The CDR3, as DNA: TGTGCCAGTAGTGACCAGGGATCCCTCGAGCAGTACTTC.

This chain links TRBV28 with TRBJ1-4; possibly TRBD1 for D (5 bases). V shed 5 bases and J shed 6 bases, with 16 bases lying between them. The CDR3 covers 15 residues. Germline V lookup: CDR1 MDHEN, CDR2 SYDVKM. The DNA for the CDR3 is TGTGCCAGCAGTCCCACCGGGGGTGAGGATGAAAAACTGTTTTTT. It specifies CASSPTGGEDEKLFF.

The V gene is TRBV6-5, the J gene TRBJ2-7; unclear D gene. CDR3 length: 11 residues. With 9 bases removed from V and 7 bases from J, the gap between germline ends came to 13 bases. The germline V gene encodes CDR1 MNHEY and CDR2 SVGAGI. The CDR3 region has the DNA TGTGCCAGTATAGAGGCCCAGGAGCAGTACTTC. Its protein is CASIEAQEQYF.

The J gene is TRBJ1-5, the V gene TRBV24-1; 7 bases are a match to TRBD1. The CDR3 is 13 residues long. Germline V gene sequence: CDR1 KGHDR, CDR2 SFDVKD. V gave up 9 bases and J gave up 4 bases; unmatched junction bases: 5. CDR3 nucleotide sequence: TGTGCCACCTCAGGGGGTGGTAATCAGCCCCAGCATTTT. Protein: CATSGGGNQPQHF.

The rearrangement links TRBV2 to TRBJ1-6, with 9 bases lining up with TRBD1. CDR3 length: 19 amino acids. Germline CDR1 is SNHLY and CDR2 is FYNNEI. The junction had 15 bases not matched to a gene; V was cut back by 1 base and J by 8 bases. The DNA for the CDR3 is TGTGCCAGCAGTGAAGAAGGGACAGGGTTCGGCCGGGGATATTCACCCCTCCACTTT. It yields the protein CASSEEGTGFGRGYSPLHF.

The CDR3 spells CASSLGQGSDTIYF. In DNA form, the CDR3 reads TGTGCCAGCAGCTTAGGACAGGGGTCGGACACCATATATTTT. This sequence joins TRBV7-2 and TRBJ1-3, with 8 bases fitting TRBD1. Trimming took 1 base from V and 8 from J; bases not matched to a gene: 4. Germline assignment: CDR1 SGHTA and CDR2 FQGNSA. This CDR3 spans 14 amino acids.

This clone came up a few times. The chain joins TRBV7-8 to TRBJ1-6, with no clear D. The germline gives CDR1 SGHVS, CDR2 FQNEAQ. Between the trimmed V and J ends, which lost 7 bases and 6 bases, there was a span of 10 bases. The CDR3 has 13 residues. DNA of the CDR3: TGTGCCAGCACCTCAGCCGGTAATTCACCCCTCCACTTT. It specifies CASTSAGNSPLHF.

In this sample, this clone turned up a few times. The V call is TRBV7-9, the J call TRBJ1-6; D is undetermined. V was shortened by 1 base and J by 7 bases, with 11 bases between the two germline ends. The CDR3 totals 15 residues. The germline gives CDR1 SEHNR, CDR2 FQNEAQ (reference sequence). CDR3 amino acids: CASSLDGERNSPLHF. The CDR3 DNA sequence: TGTGCCAGCAGCTTAGACGGAGAGAGAAATTCACCCCTCCACTTT.

In DNA, the CDR3 is TGTGCCAGTAGAAGGACAGAAAACTATGGCTACACCTTC. Amino acid sequence: CASRRTENYGYTF. The rearrangement joins TRBV19 to TRBJ1-2, with D perhaps matching TRBD1 (6 bases). This CDR3 has 13 residues. Germline-derived CDR1 and CDR2 are LNHDA and SQIVND (reference sequence). Trimming took off 6 bases at V and 2 bases at J, with 10 bases between the two ends.

The chain has TRBV19 and TRBJ1-4, with 12 nucleotides matching TRBD1. The germline V gene encodes CDR1 LNHDA and CDR2 SQIVND (reference sequence). The CDR3 runs 19 residues. With V trimmed by 6 bases and J by 1 base, 12 bases remained unmatched. The chain's CDR3 is CASSRDRDRGLLTNEKLFF. The DNA of the CDR3 is TGTGCCAGTAGCCGAGACCGGGACAGGGGGCTGTTAACTAATGAAAAACTGTTTTTT.

This clone has only one observation. The chain is built from TRBV9 and TRBJ2-2, with 8 bases fitting TRBD1. This CDR3 contains 17 residues. Germline lookup yields CDR1 SGDLS and CDR2 YYNGEE. V shed 3 bases, J shed 3 bases, and the junction held 10 bases outside the gene matches. The CDR3 loop reads CASSGSIGQGYTGELFF. CDR3 nucleotide sequence: TGTGCCAGCAGCGGGTCGATAGGACAGGGCTACACCGGGGAGCTGTTTTTT. Looking up the rest from reference TRBV9 and TRBJ2-2 gives the full variable domain: DSGVTQTPKHLITATGQRVTLRCSPRSGDLSVYWYQQSLDQGLQFLIQYYNGEERAKGNILERFSAQQFPDLHSELNLSSLELGDSALYFCASSGSIGQGYTGELFFGEGSRLTVL.

DNA for the CDR3: TGTGCCAGTAATACATACCTCACAGGGAAGGGCACTGAAGCTTTCTTT. Translated, it gives CASNTYLTGKGTEAFF. The rearrangement links TRBV19 to TRBJ1-1, with D possibly matching TRBD1 (6 bases). The V gene lost 7 bases and the J gene lost 4 bases, with 22 bases spanning the gap. Looked up from germline, CDR1 is LNHDA and CDR2 is SQIVND (reference sequence). The length of the CDR3 is 16 residues.

This rearrangement joins TRBV30 to TRBJ1-6; D is perhaps TRBD1 (6 bases). This CDR3 contains 16 residues. The germline gives CDR1 GTSNPN, CDR2 SVGIG (reference sequence). Trimming removed 0 bases from V and 10 bases from J, with 19 bases in between. Written as DNA, the CDR3 is TGTGCCTGGAGTGTACAAGGTCCGGGACAAGGCTCACCCCTCCACTTT. This translates into CAWSVQGPGQGSPLHF.

This rearrangement joins TRBV7-2 to TRBJ1-5, with TRBD1 as a possible D gene (5 bases). The V gene's germline CDR1 is SGHTA and CDR2 FQGNSA. V lost 0 bases and J lost 4, with 7 bases in between. This CDR3 spans 14 amino acids. The CDR3 here is CASSLAGVNQPQHF. CDR3 sequence (DNA): TGTGCCAGCAGCTTAGCAGGGGTTAATCAGCCCCAGCATTTT. Variable domain in full (rest from reference TRBV7-2 and TRBJ1-5): GAGVSQSPSNKVTEKGKDVELRCDPISGHTALYWYRQSLGQGLEFLIYFQGNSAPDKSGLPSDRFSAERTGGSVSTLTIQRTQQEDSAVYLCASSLAGVNQPQHFGDGTRLSIL.

The V and J genes are TRBV25-1 and TRBJ2-1, with D possibly TRBD2 on 6 matching bases. The CDR3 sequence is 15 residues long. CDR1 and CDR2 from the germline V gene are MGHDK and SYGVNS. V lost 6 bases to trimming and J lost 8 bases, with 20 bases between them. As DNA, the CDR3 is TGTGCCAGCAGAGGGGCGGGGCAAGTTCGCGATGAGCAGTTCTTC. This gives the protein CASRGAGQVRDEQFF.

The chain couples TRBV4-2 to TRBJ2-2; maybe TRBD2 (7 bases). The CDR3 is 17 residues long. Germline CDR1 and CDR2: LGHNA and YNFKEQ. V gave up 3 bases and J gave up 2 bases, with 16 bases separating them. This chain's CDR3 is CASSQWTGGFNTGELFF. DNA of the CDR3: TGTGCCAGCAGCCAGTGGACGGGGGGCTTTAACACCGGGGAGCTGTTTTTT.

The CDR3 sequence: CAIKNSSYEQYF. The CDR3 nucleotides read TGTGCCATCAAGAACAGTAGCTACGAGCAGTACTTC. The chain has TRBV10-3 and TRBJ2-7; D uncertain. CDR3 length equals 12 residues. V gave up 7 bases and J gave up 3 bases, with 10 bases separating them. Per the germline V gene, CDR1 is ENHRY and CDR2 is SYGVKD.

V and J are TRBV25-1 and TRBJ1-5, with D unresolved. This CDR3 comprises 14 residues. From germline, CDR1 is MGHDK and CDR2 SYGVNS. V gave up 3 bases and J gave up 1 base, with 7 bases separating them. The CDR3 sequence: CASSDQASNQPQHF. CDR3 nucleotide sequence: TGTGCCAGCAGTGACCAGGCAAGCAATCAGCCCCAGCATTTT.

The rearrangement links TRBV9 to TRBJ2-7; 10 bases match TRBD2. CDR1 SGDLS and CDR2 YYNGEE come from the germline V gene. The CDR3 spans 15 residues. The J segment lost 2 bases and the V segment lost 0 bases, leaving 2 bases of the junction unmatched. The DNA for the CDR3 is TGTGCCAGCAGCGTAGGGAGCGGGGGGGCCTACGAGCAGTACTTC. This sequence encodes CASSVGSGGAYEQYF.